This is a list of T cell receptor beta chains from one sample in a study of T-cell reconstitution after alpha-beta-depleted transplantation in children. TCRdb ran MiXCR on the PCR reads and lists one entry per CDR3 protein. Of 200,000 to 300,000 distinct CDR3 sequences listed, about 11% are singletons. Specimen: PBMCs from the stem cell graft donor, collected from the stem cell graft. These receptors were taken from a human donor who donated a stem cell graft to a child with acute lymphoblastic leukemia. Each CDR3 is given with its conserved first and last residue. The order of the fields is J gene, clone size, D gene, V gene, CDR3 protein, CDR3 DNA. The D gene is left open where the match is weak. A row's size may be missing; if present it is once, few, many or a size class.

>TRBJ2-3|many|TRBD2|TRBV20-1
CSASGLAGTTDTQYF
TGCAGTGCTTCTGGACTAGCGGGGACCACAGATACGCAGTATTTT
>TRBJ2-1|many|TRBD2|TRBV20-1
CSAGRGGDNEQFF
TGCAGTGCTGGGCGGGGGGGGGACAATGAGCAGTTCTTC
>TRBJ1-4|medium-sized|-|TRBV29-1
CSVRINTASWGKLFF
TGCAGCGTTCGAATTAACACGGCCTCCTGGGGAAAACTGTTTTTT
>TRBJ2-2|many|-|TRBV6-1
CASSEYRGSAGELFF
TGTGCCAGCAGTGAATATCGGGGTTCAGCCGGGGAGCTGTTTTTT
>TRBJ2-1|many|-|TRBV3-1
CASSPPRGGHNEQFF
TGTGCCAGCAGCCCCCCGAGGGGCGGCCACAATGAGCAGTTCTTC
>TRBJ1-1|many|-|TRBV5-1
CASSLGSRDAEAFF
TGCGCCAGCAGCTTGGGTTCGAGGGACGCTGAAGCTTTCTTT
>TRBJ1-1|many|-|TRBV5-1
CASSWRGMDMNTEAFF
TGCGCCAGCAGCTGGAGGGGGATGGACATGAACACTGAAGCTTTCTTT
>TRBJ2-7|many|-|TRBV7-8
CASSLFRTYEQYF
TGTGCCAGCAGCTTATTTAGGACCTACGAGCAGTACTTC
>TRBJ2-1|few|TRBD2|TRBV15
CATSRLGLAGEGRNEQFF
TGTGCCACCAGCAGACTGGGACTAGCGGGGGAGGGTAGGAATGAGCAGTTCTTC
>TRBJ2-6|few|-|TRBV7-9
CASSLQSRTGANVLTF
TGTGCCAGCAGCTTACAGTCGCGCACTGGGGCCAACGTCCTGACTTTC
>TRBJ2-1|many|-|TRBV7-9
CASSVTGYYEQFF
TGTGCCAGCAGCGTTACAGGGTATTATGAGCAGTTCTTC
>TRBJ1-1|many|TRBD1|TRBV25-1
CASRETGFVVTEAFF
TGTGCCAGCAGGGAGACAGGGTTCGTGGTTACTGAAGCTTTCTTT
>TRBJ2-5|many|-|TRBV20-1
CSARAGVKETQYF
TGCAGTGCTAGGGCTGGGGTCAAGGAGACCCAGTACTTC
>TRBJ2-7|-|-|TRBV7-9
CASSSDWPTYEQYF
TGTGCCAGCAGCTCCGACTGGCCCACCTACGAGCAGTACTTC
>TRBJ2-2|many|-|TRBV7-2
CASSSRATGELFF
TGTGCCAGCAGCAGCCGAGCTACCGGGGAGCTGTTTTTT
>TRBJ2-1|many|-|TRBV6-1
CASILDSSSYNEQFF
TGTGCCAGCATATTGGACTCGAGCTCCTACAATGAGCAGTTCTTC
>TRBJ2-2|-|-|TRBV7-9
CASSPTGTLNTGELFF
TGTGCCAGCAGCCCCACCGGGACCCTCAACACCGGGGAGCTGTTTTTT
>TRBJ2-7|many|TRBD1|TRBV3-1
CASSQQNRGPKYF
TGTGCCAGCAGCCAGCAGAACAGGGGGCCGAAGTACTTC
>TRBJ2-2|many|TRBD1|TRBV2
CASSDQTGTNTGELFF
TGTGCCAGCAGTGACCAGACAGGGACGAACACCGGGGAGCTGTTTTTT
>TRBJ2-3|few|-|TRBV7-2
CASSSRRGLTDTQYF
TGTGCCAGCAGCTCCAGAAGGGGCCTCACAGATACGCAGTATTTT
>TRBJ2-7|many|-|TRBV4-3
CASSQVGGYEQYF
TGCGCCAGCAGCCAAGTGGGGGGCTACGAGCAGTACTTC
>TRBJ1-4|few|-|TRBV7-2
CASSLKTGNEKLFF
TGTGCCAGCAGCTTAAAGACGGGTAATGAAAAACTGTTTTTT
>TRBJ2-6|few|-|TRBV6-2/TRBV6-3
CASRVTGGYSGANGLTF
TGTGCCAGCAGAGTGACGGGGGGCTACTCTGGGGCCAACGGCCTGACTTTC
>TRBJ1-5|many|TRBD1|TRBV3-1
CASSRTGPNQPQHF
TGTGCCAGCAGTCGGACAGGGCCCAATCAGCCCCAGCATTTT
>TRBJ2-1|many|TRBD2|TRBV20-1
CSAAGKPGLFFNEQFF
TGCAGTGCAGCGGGAAAACCGGGACTTTTTTTCAATGAGCAGTTCTTC
>TRBJ2-2|many|-|TRBV28
CASSSMTDNTGELFF
TGTGCCAGCAGTTCGATGACTGATAACACCGGGGAGCTGTTTTTT
>TRBJ1-1|many|-|TRBV11-2
CASSLEPRMNTEAFF
TGTGCCAGCAGCTTAGAGCCCAGGATGAACACTGAAGCTTTCTTT
>TRBJ2-2|many|TRBD2|TRBV28
CASKAGGENTGELFF
TGTGCCAGTAAAGCGGGAGGGGAAAACACCGGGGAGCTGTTTTTT
>TRBJ2-1|few|-|TRBV6-2/TRBV6-3
CASTPPADYNNEQFF
TGTGCCAGCACACCGCCGGCGGACTACAACAATGAGCAGTTCTTC
>TRBJ2-2|-|-|TRBV28
CASSTATGWQENTGELFF
TGTGCCAGCAGCACCGCAACCGGGTGGCAGGAGAACACCGGGGAGCTGTTTTTT
>TRBJ2-3|many|TRBD2|TRBV29-1
CSVMSGGSTDTQYF
TGCAGCGTTATGAGCGGGGGGTCCACAGATACGCAGTATTTT
>TRBJ1-5|many|-|TRBV27
CASSLVRYNQPQHF
TGTGCCAGCAGTTTAGTCAGGTACAATCAGCCCCAGCATTTT
>TRBJ2-6|few|-|TRBV7-9
CASSLNRSGGANVLTF
TGTGCCAGCAGCTTGAATAGGTCAGGTGGGGCCAACGTCCTGACTTTC
>TRBJ2-3|many|-|TRBV29-1
CSVEEGTLRFGTQYF
TGCAGCGTTGAAGAGGGTACGCTCAGATTTGGTACGCAGTATTTT
>TRBJ1-1|-|-|TRBV30
CAWSYGGGANTEAFF
TGTGCCTGGAGCTACGGTGGGGGTGCGAACACTGAAGCTTTCTTT
>TRBJ1-5|many|-|TRBV20-1
CSAREVSGSNQPQHF
TGCAGTGCTAGAGAAGTTTCTGGCAGCAATCAGCCCCAGCATTTT
>TRBJ2-7|few|-|TRBV10-3
CAISPLGRHEQYF
TGTGCCATCAGTCCCTTAGGGCGCCACGAGCAGTACTTC
>TRBJ2-7|many|-|TRBV5-1
CASSLAGTIVHEQYF
TGCGCCAGCAGCTTGGCCGGGACAATCGTCCACGAGCAGTACTTC
>TRBJ1-2|many|-|TRBV3-1
CASSQGGPDYGYTF
TGTGCCAGCAGCCAAGGGGGGCCGGACTATGGCTACACCTTC
>TRBJ2-7|many|-|TRBV30
CAWSGRPGAVSYEQYF
TGTGCCTGGAGTGGGAGACCAGGGGCTGTCTCCTACGAGCAGTACTTC
>TRBJ2-7|many|TRBD2|TRBV12-3/TRBV12-4
CASSLTSGNEQYF
TGTGCCAGCAGTTTGACTAGCGGGAACGAGCAGTACTTC
>TRBJ1-2|-|TRBD1|TRBV7-9
CASSGSRDRSENYGYTF
TGTGCCAGCAGCGGTTCCCGGGACAGATCCGAGAACTATGGCTACACCTTC
>TRBJ2-2|many|TRBD1|TRBV12-3/TRBV12-4
CASRSEDRGRSGELFF
TGTGCCAGCAGATCTGAGGACAGGGGGCGATCCGGGGAGCTGTTTTTT
>TRBJ2-4|many|-|TRBV7-9
CASSFEGAQNIQYF
TGTGCCAGCAGCTTTGAGGGCGCACAAAACATTCAGTACTTC
>TRBJ2-7|many|-|TRBV6-2/TRBV6-3
CASTQSYEQYF
TGTGCCAGCACTCAAAGTTACGAGCAGTACTTC
>TRBJ2-1|many|-|TRBV28
CASSLAKRPHEQFF
TGTGCCAGCAGTTTGGCAAAGAGGCCCCATGAGCAGTTCTTC
>TRBJ1-5|many|-|TRBV5-5
CASSLASNQPQHF
TGTGCCAGCAGCTTGGCGAGTAATCAGCCCCAGCATTTT
>TRBJ2-2|many|-|TRBV6-2/TRBV6-3
CASRAITYAPRDSYTGELFF
TGTGCCAGCAGAGCAATTACCTACGCCCCCCGGGACTCATACACCGGGGAGCTGTTTTTT
>TRBJ2-1|many|TRBD2|TRBV7-2
CASSSFAGVNNEQFF
TGTGCCAGCAGCTCCTTTGCGGGGGTGAACAATGAGCAGTTCTTC
>TRBJ2-5|-|TRBD1|TRBV20-1
CSARDGAGGETQYF
TGCAGTGCTAGAGATGGGGCAGGGGGTGAGACCCAGTACTTC
>TRBJ2-7|many|TRBD2|TRBV7-2
CASSLSRTGLRHEQYF
TGTGCCAGCAGCTTATCCCGGACGGGACTAAGGCACGAGCAGTACTTC
>TRBJ2-2|many|TRBD1|TRBV10-3
CAISGQGDTGELFF
TGTGCCATCAGCGGACAGGGGGACACCGGGGAGCTGTTTTTT
>TRBJ2-7|many|-|TRBV20-1
CSASGTVPYEQYF
TGCAGTGCTAGCGGGACGGTACCCTACGAGCAGTACTTC
>TRBJ1-6|many|-|TRBV10-3
CAISAGHDNSPLHF
TGTGCCATCAGTGCTGGACACGACAATTCACCCCTCCACTTT
>TRBJ2-3|few|TRBD1|TRBV30
CAWRTTGDGDTQYF
TGTGCCTGGAGGACGACAGGGGATGGAGATACGCAGTATTTT